Below are 6 T cell receptor beta chains sequenced from a single sample in a study of technical replicates of blood from a handful of donors. Data came from immunoSEQ multiplex PCR; TCRdb stores just in-frame clones and leaves some out. The profile shows tens of thousands of clones, less than 98% of them singletons. Sequencing was carried out using T cells isolated from PBMCs. The source is a human donor in good health.

The chain uses TRBV29-1 and TRBJ2-1; D is uncertain. V shed 5 bases and J shed 9 bases, with 17 bases lying between them. Germline V gene data show CDR1 as SQVTM and CDR2 as ANQGSEA. The CDR3 sequence is 13 residues long. Here the CDR3 DNA reads TGCAGCGTTCGTCGGAAAGGTGAGGTTGAGCAGTTCTTC. This gives the protein CSVRRKGEVEQFF.

This sequence joins TRBV4-1 and TRBJ1-6; weak D call: TRBD1 (5 bases). The length of the CDR3 is 15 residues. The V gene lost 1 base and the J gene lost 8 bases, with 12 bases spanning the gap. CDR1 and CDR2 (germline): MGHRA, YSYEKL. The chain's CDR3 is CASSQGWSGDSPLHF. In DNA form, the CDR3 reads TGCGCCAGCAGCCAAGGTTGGTCGGGGGATTCACCCCTCCACTTT.

The rearrangement uses TRBV5-1 and TRBJ1-1, with D uncertain. Germline-derived CDR1 and CDR2 are SGHRS and YFSETQ. Trimming removed 0 bases at V and 1 base at J, with 10 bases between. The CDR3 is 15 amino acids. The CDR3 reads CASSLGHRANTEAFF. In DNA, the CDR3 is TGCGCCAGCAGCTTGGGCCACAGAGCGAACACTGAAGCTTTCTTT.

The V and J genes are TRBV30 and TRBJ1-2; the D is unclear. The CDR3 has 12 residues. V lost 3 bases and J 7 bases, leaving 12 bases between the germline ends. CDR1 is GTSNPN and CDR2 is SVGIG in the germline V gene (reference sequence). As DNA, the CDR3 is TGTGCCTGGAGCGGGGAGATTCGTGGCTACACCTTC. This codes for CAWSGEIRGYTF.

This chain connects TRBV7-9 to TRBJ1-2, with a weak D call TRBD1 (6 bases). CDR3 length: 13 amino acids. Deletions cut 1 base from V and 8 bases from J, with 11 bases between. The germline CDR1 and CDR2 sequences are SEHNR and FQNEAQ (reference sequence). The CDR3 sequence is CASSLVGGGGYTF. The CDR3 DNA reads as TGTGCCAGCAGCTTAGTAGGGGGTGGCGGCTACACCTTC.

The chain is built from TRBV19 and TRBJ2-5; 9 positions match TRBD2. Trimming took 6 bases from V and 4 from J; bases not matched to a gene: 24. Germline V gives CDR1 LNHDA, CDR2 SQIVND (reference sequence). CDR3 length equals 20 residues. In DNA, the CDR3 is TGTGCCAGTAGGAAGGGATCTAGACTAGCGGCTATCTTCGGGAGAGAGACCCAGTACTTC. Its protein product is CASRKGSRLAAIFGRETQYF.